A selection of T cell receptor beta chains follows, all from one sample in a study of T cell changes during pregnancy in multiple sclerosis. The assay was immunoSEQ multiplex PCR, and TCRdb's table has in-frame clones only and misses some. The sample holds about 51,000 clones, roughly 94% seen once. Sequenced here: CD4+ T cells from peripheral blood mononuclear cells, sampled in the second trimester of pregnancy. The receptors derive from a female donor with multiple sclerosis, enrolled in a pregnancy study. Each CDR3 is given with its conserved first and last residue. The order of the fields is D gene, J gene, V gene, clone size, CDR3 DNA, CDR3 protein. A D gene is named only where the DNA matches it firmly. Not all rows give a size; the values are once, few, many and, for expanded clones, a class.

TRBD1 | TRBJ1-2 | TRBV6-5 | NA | TGTGCCAGCAGTTACTGGGGACAGGAGGGTGGCTACACCTTC | CASSYWGQEGGYTF
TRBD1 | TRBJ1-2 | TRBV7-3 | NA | TGTGCCAGCAGCTTAAGACAGGGGGCGCTGAACTATGGCTACACCTTC | CASSLRQGALNYGYTF
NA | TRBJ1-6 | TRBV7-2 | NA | TGTGCCAGCAGCTTAGCGTGGGCCCCTAATTCACCCCTCCACTTT | CASSLAWAPNSPLHF
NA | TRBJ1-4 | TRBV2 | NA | TGTGCCAGCATGCGGGAAAAACTGTTTTTT | CASMREKLFF
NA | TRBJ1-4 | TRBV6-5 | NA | TGTGCCAGCAGCCGGGGGACGGGGGGTGAAAAACTGTTTTTT | CASSRGTGGEKLFF
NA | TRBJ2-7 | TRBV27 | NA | TGTGCCAGCAGCGTCGGAGGGACAGCGGTCTACGAGCAGTACTTC | CASSVGGTAVYEQYF
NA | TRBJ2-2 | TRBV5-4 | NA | TGTGCCAGCAGCGGCAGGCCCTCCATACTGAACACCGGGGAGCTGTTTTTT | CASSGRPSILNTGELFF
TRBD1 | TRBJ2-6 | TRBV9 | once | TGTGCCAGCAGCAGGGCCCCGGGACAGGCGGCAAGTTCTGGGGCCAACGTCCTGACTTTC | CASSRAPGQAASSGANVLTF
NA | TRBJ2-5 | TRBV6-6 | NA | TGTGCCAGCAGTTACTCTCCAGGGAACCAAGAGACCCAGTACTTC | CASSYSPGNQETQYF
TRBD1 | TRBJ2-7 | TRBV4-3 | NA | TGCGCCAGCAGCCAAGGCCCTACAGGGGGACCGAGGGAGCAGTACTTC | CASSQGPTGGPREQYF
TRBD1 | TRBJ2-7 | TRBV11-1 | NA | TGTGCCAGCAGCCGCAGGGGGAACTCCTACGAGCAGTACTTC | CASSRRGNSYEQYF
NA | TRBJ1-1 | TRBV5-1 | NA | TGCGCCAGCAGCTGGTCGCGGGGCACTGAAGCTTTCTTT | CASSWSRGTEAFF
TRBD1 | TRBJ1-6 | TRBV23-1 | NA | TGCGCCAGCAGTCAAATGGGCCCTACAGGGGAATCACCCCTCCACTTT | CASSQMGPTGESPLHF
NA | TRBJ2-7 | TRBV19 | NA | TGTGCCAGTAGTACCCTGACAGGAACCTACGAGCAGTACTTC | CASSTLTGTYEQYF
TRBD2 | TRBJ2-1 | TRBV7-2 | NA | TGTGCCAGCAGCCCGCGGGGGGGCGATGAGCAGTTCTTC | CASSPRGGDEQFF
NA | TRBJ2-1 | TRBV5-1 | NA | TGCGCCAGCAGCTGGGGATGGACTCGCAAAAACTACAATGAGCAGTTCTTC | CASSWGWTRKNYNEQFF
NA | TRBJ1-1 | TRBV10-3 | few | TGTGCCATCACATCGTCGGGGGACCTTAGTGAAGCTTTCTTT | CAITSSGDLSEAFF
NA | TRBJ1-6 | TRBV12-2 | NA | TGTGCAAGTCGCTTTTGGACAGGGGGAAGGAATTCACCCCTCCACTTT | CASRFWTGGRNSPLHF
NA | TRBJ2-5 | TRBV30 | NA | TGTGCCTGGAGTGTGCCGGGGTGGGAGACCCAGTACTTC | CAWSVPGWETQYF
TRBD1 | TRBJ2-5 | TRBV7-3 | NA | TGTGCCAGCAGACCTGGGGACAGGGTAGGGGAGACCCAGTACTTC | CASRPGDRVGETQYF
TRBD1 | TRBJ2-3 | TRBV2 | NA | TGTGCCAGCAGCCAGGACAGGGGGCTAGATACGCAGTATTTT | CASSQDRGLDTQYF
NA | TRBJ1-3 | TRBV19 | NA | TGTGCCAGTAATCCGGGAAACTCTGGAAACACCATATATTTT | CASNPGNSGNTIYF
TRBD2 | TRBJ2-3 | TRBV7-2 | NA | TGTGCCAGCAGCTTAGGCGGGGGGGCCTTAGGGGATACGCAGTATTTT | CASSLGGGALGDTQYF
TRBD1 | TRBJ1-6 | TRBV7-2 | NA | TGTGCCAGCAGCCCGGGACAGGGAAGGTATAATTCACCCCTCCACTTT | CASSPGQGRYNSPLHF
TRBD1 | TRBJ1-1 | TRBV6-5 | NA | TGTGCCAGCAGTCCGGGGACAGGGCGGGCGTTCTTT | CASSPGTGRAFF
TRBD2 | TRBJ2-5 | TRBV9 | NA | TGTGCCAGCAGCGTAGAGGCTAGCGGGGGGGCCTTCCCAGGGACCCAGTACTTC | CASSVEASGGAFPGTQYF
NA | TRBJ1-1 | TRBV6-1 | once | TGTGCCAGCAGTGAGGCACTCCTTAGGGGGACTGAAGCTTTCTTT | CASSEALLRGTEAFF
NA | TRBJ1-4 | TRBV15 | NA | TGTGCCACCAGGCAAAGTATGGCAGCTAATGAAAAACTGTTTTTT | CATRQSMAANEKLFF
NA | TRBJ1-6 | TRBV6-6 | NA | TGTGCCAGCGACAGTGCCTATAATTCACCCCTCCACTTT | CASDSAYNSPLHF
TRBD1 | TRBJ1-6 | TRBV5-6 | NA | TGTGCCAGCAGCTTGACAGGGGGCTCTAATTCACCCCTCCACTTT | CASSLTGGSNSPLHF
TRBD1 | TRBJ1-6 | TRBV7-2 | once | TGTGCCAGCAGCTTAATGAACAGGGGCTCCTATAATTCACCCCTCCACTTT | CASSLMNRGSYNSPLHF
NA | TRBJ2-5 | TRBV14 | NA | TGTGCCAGCAGCCAAGATTTAGGGGGCCAAGAGACCCAGTACTTC | CASSQDLGGQETQYF
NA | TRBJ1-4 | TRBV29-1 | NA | TGCAGCGTTATGGGGGCCGGCGGCCGCAATGAAAAACTGTTTTTT | CSVMGAGGRNEKLFF
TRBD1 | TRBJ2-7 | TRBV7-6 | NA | TGTGCCAGCGGATCCGGACAGGGGGCGAACGAGCAGTACTTC | CASGSGQGANEQYF
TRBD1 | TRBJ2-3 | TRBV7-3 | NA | TGTGCCAGCAGCTTTACAGGGGTGGCAGATACGCAGTATTTT | CASSFTGVADTQYF
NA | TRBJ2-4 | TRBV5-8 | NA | TGTGCCAGCAGCCTCGGGACTGCCAAAAACATTCAGTACTTC | CASSLGTAKNIQYF
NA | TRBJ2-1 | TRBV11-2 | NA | TGTGCCAGCAGCTTCGGTTTTAATGAGCAGTTCTTC | CASSFGFNEQFF
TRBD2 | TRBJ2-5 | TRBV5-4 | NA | TGTGCCAGCAGTTCAATTAGCGGGGGGGCGGAAGAGACCCAGTACTTC | CASSSISGGAEETQYF
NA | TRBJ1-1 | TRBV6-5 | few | TGTGCCAGCAGTTTACCCGGATTAGACGGGACTGAAGCTTTCTTT | CASSLPGLDGTEAFF